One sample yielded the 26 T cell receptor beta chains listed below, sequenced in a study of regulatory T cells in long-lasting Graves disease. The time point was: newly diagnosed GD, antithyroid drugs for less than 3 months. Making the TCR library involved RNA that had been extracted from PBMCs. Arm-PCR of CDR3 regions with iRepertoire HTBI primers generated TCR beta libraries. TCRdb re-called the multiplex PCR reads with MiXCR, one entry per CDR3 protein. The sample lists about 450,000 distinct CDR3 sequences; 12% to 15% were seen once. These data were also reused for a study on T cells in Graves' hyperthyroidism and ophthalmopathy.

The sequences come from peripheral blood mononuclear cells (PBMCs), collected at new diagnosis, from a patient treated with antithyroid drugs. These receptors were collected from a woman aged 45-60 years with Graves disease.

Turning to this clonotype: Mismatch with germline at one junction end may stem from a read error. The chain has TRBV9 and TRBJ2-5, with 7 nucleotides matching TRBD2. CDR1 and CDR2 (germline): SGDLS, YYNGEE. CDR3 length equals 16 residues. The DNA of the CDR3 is TGTGCCAGCAGCGTATTGGGCGGGAGAGGCGGAGAGACCCAGTGCTTC. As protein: CASSVLGGRGGETQCF.

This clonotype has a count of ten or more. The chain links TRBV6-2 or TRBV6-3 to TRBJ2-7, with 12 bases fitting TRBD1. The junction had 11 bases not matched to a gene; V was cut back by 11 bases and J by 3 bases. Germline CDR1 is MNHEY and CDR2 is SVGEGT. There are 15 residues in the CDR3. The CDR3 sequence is CAGGQGAPSSYEQYF. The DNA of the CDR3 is TGTGCCGGGGGACAGGGGGCGCCTTCAAGCTACGAGCAGTACTTC.

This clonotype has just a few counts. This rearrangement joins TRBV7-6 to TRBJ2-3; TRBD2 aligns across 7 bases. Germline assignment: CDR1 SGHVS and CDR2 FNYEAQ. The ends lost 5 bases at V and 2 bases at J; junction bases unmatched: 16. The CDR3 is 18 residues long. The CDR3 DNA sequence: TGTGCCAGCAGCAGCGCTTGGACGGGGGGAACCGTCACAGATACGCAGTATTTT. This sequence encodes CASSSAWTGGTVTDTQYF.

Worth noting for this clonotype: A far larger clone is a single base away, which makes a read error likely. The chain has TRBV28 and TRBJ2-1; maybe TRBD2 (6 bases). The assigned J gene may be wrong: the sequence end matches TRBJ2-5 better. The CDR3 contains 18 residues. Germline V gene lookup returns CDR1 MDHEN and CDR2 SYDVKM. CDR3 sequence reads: CASSHISGLSGRRETQYF. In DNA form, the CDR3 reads TGTGCCAGCAGTCACATATCTGGACTATCGGGAAGAAGGGAGACCCAGTACTTC.

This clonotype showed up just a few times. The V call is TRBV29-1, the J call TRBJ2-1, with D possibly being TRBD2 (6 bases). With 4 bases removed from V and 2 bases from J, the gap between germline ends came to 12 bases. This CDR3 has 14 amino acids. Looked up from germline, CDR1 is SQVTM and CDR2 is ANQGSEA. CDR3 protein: CSVADGSAYNEQFF. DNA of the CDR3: TGCAGCGTTGCAGACGGGAGCGCCTACAATGAGCAGTTCTTC.

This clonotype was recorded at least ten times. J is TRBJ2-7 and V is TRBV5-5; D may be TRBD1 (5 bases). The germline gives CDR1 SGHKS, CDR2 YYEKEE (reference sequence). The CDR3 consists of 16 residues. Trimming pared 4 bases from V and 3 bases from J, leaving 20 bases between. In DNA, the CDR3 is TGTGCCAGCAGCCCTCAATGGACACCTCAAGTCTACGAGCAGTACTTC. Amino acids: CASSPQWTPQVYEQYF.

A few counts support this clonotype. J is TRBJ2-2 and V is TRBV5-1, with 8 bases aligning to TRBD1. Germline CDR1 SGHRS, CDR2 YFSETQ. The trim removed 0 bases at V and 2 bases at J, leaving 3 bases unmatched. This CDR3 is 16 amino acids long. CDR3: CASSLVDRGNTGELFF. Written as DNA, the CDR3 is TGCGCCAGCAGCTTGGTAGACAGGGGAAACACCGGGGAGCTGTTTTTT.

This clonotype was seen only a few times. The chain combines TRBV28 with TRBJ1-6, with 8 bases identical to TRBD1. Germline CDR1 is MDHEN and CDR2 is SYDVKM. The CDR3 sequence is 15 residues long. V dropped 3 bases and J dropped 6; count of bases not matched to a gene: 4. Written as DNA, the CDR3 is TGTGCCAGCAGTTTCTCAGGGGGCGGTAATTCACCCCTCCACTTT. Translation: CASSFSGGGNSPLHF.

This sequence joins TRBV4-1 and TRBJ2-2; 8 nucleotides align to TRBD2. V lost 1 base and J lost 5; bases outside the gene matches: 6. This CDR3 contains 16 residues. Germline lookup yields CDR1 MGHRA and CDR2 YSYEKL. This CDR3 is CASSQALAEQTGELFF. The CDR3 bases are TGCGCCAGCAGCCAAGCACTAGCGGAGCAAACCGGGGAGCTGTTTTTT.

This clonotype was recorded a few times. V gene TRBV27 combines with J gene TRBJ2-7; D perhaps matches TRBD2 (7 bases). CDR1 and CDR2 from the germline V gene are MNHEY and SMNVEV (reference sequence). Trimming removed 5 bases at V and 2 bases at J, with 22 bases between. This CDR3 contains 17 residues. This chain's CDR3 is CASSRGWGGVAAYEQYF. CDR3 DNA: TGTGCCAGCAGTCGGGGGTGGGGGGGCGTAGCTGCCTACGAGCAGTACTTC.

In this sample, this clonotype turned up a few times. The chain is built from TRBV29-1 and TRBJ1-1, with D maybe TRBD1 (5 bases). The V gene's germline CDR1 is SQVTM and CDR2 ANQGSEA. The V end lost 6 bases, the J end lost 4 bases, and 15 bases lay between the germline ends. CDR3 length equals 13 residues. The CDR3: CSVQERASTEAFF. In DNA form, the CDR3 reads TGCAGCGTACAGGAACGGGCGAGCACTGAAGCTTTCTTT.

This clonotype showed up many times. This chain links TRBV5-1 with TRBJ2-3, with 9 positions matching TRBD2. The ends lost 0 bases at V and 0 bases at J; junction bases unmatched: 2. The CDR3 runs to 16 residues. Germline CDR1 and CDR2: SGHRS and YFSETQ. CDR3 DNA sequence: TGCGCCAGCAGCTTGGCTAGCGGGACTAGCACAGATACGCAGTATTTT. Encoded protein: CASSLASGTSTDTQYF. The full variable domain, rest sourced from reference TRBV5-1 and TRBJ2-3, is KAGVTQTPRYLIKTRGQQVTLSCSPISGHRSVSWYQQTPGQGLQFLFEYFSETQRNKGNFPGRFSGRQFSNSRSEMNVSTLELGDSALYLCASSLASGTSTDTQYFGPGTRLTVL.

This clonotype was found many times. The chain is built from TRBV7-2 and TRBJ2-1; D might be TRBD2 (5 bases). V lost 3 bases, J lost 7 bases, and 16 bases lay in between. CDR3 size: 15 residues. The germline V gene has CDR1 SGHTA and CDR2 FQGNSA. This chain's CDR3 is CASSFSPSPRNEQFF. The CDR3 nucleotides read TGTGCCAGCAGCTTTTCCCCTAGCCCACGGAATGAGCAGTTCTTC.

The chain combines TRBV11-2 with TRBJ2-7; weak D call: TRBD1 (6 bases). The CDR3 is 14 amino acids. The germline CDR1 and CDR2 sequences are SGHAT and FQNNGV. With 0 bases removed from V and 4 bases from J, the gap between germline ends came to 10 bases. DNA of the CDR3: TGTGCCAGCAGCTTAGATCACAGGGCGTACGAGCAGTACTTC. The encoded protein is CASSLDHRAYEQYF.

DNA for the CDR3: TGCGCCAGCAGCTTACCGTCCGGCAATGAGCAGTTCTTC. As protein: CASSLPSGNEQFF. The J gene is TRBJ2-1, the V gene TRBV5-1; no definite D call. The germline V and J ends were trimmed by 2 bases and 6 bases, with 9 bases remaining between them. CDR1 is SGHRS, CDR2 YFSETQ, per germline. There are 13 residues in the CDR3. Combining the CDR3 with reference TRBV5-1 and TRBJ2-1 gives the whole variable domain KAGVTQTPRYLIKTRGQQVTLSCSPISGHRSVSWYQQTPGQGLQFLFEYFSETQRNKGNFPGRFSGRQFSNSRSEMNVSTLELGDSALYLCASSLPSGNEQFFGPGTRLTVL.

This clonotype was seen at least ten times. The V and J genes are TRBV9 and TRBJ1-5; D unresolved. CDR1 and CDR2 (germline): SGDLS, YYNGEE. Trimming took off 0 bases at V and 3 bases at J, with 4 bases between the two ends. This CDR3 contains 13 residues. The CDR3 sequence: CASSVEDNQPQHF. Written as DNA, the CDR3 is TGTGCCAGCAGCGTAGAGGACAATCAGCCCCAGCATTTT.

CDR3 sequence: CASSVRLSGPDTQYF. In nucleotides, the CDR3 is TGTGCCAGCAGCGTACGACTTAGTGGCCCAGATACGCAGTATTTT. This chain connects TRBV7-3 to TRBJ2-3; D unclear. The ends were cut back, 5 bases at V and 4 bases at J, with 16 bases in the middle. Germline CDR1 reads SGHTA; CDR2 reads FQGTGA. This CDR3 is built from 15 residues.

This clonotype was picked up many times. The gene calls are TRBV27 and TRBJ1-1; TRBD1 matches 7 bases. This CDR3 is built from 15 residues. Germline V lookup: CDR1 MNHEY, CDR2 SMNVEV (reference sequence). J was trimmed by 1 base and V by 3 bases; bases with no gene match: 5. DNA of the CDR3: TGTGCCAGCAGTTTCGGGACAGAGTCGAACACTGAAGCTTTCTTT. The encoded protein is CASSFGTESNTEAFF.

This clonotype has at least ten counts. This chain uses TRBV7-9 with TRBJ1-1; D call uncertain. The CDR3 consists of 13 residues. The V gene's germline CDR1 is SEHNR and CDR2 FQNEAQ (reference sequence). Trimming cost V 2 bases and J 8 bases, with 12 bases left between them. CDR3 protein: CASSLRGSLEAFF. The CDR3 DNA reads TGTGCCAGCAGCTTACGGGGATCCCTCGAAGCTTTCTTT.

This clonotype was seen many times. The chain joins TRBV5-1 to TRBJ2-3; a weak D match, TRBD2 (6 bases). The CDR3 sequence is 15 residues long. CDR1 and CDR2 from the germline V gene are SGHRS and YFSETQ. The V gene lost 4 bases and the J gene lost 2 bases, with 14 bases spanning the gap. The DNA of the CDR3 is TGCGCCAGCAGCCCGTGGACTACAATCACAGATACGCAGTATTTT. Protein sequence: CASSPWTTITDTQYF.

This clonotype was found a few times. In DNA, the CDR3 is TGTGCCTGGAGTGTATCAGGGCCGAATGAGCAGTTCTTC. This translates into CAWSVSGPNEQFF. This sequence joins TRBV30 and TRBJ2-1; D might be TRBD1 (5 bases). Germline V gives CDR1 GTSNPN, CDR2 SVGIG (reference sequence). Trimming removed 0 bases from V and 7 bases from J, with 10 bases in between. CDR3 size: 13 residues.

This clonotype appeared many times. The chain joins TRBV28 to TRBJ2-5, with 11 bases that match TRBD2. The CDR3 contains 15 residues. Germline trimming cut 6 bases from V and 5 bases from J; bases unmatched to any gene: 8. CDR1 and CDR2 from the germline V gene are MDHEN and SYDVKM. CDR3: CASRLAGGESETQYF. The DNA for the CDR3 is TGTGCCAGCAGGTTAGCGGGAGGGGAAAGTGAGACCCAGTACTTC. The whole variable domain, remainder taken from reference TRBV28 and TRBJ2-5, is DVKVTQSSRYLVKRTGEKVFLECVQDMDHENMFWYRQDPGLGLRLIYFSYDVKMKEKGDIPEGYSVSREKKERFSLILESASTNQTSMYLCASRLAGGESETQYFGPGTRLLVL.

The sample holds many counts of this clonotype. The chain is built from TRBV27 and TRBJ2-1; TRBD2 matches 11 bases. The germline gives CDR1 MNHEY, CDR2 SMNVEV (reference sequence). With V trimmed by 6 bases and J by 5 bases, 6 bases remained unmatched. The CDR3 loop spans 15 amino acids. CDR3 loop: CASSRLAGKNNEQFF. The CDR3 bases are TGTGCCAGCAGCCGACTAGCGGGGAAAAACAATGAGCAGTTCTTC.

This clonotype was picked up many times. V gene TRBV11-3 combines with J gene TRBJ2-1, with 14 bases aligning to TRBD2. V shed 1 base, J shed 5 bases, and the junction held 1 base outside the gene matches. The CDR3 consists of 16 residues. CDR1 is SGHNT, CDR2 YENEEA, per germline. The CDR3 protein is CASSLGGLAGDNEQFF. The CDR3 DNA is TGTGCCAGCAGCTTAGGGGGACTAGCGGGAGACAATGAGCAGTTCTTC.

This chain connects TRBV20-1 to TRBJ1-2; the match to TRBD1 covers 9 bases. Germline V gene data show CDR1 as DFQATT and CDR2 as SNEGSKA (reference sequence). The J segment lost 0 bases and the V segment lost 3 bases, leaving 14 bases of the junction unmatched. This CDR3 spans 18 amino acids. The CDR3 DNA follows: TGCAGTGCTAGGACGGATCCGGGACAGGGTTTTTCTAACTATGGCTACACCTTC. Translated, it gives CSARTDPGQGFSNYGYTF.

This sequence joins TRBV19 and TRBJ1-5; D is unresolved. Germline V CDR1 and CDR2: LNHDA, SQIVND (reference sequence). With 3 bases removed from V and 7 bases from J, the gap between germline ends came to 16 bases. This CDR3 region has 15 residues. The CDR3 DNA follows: TGTGCCAGTAGTATCCCGGCCGGAGCCATCCAGCCCCAGCATTTT. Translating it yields CASSIPAGAIQPQHF.